These T cell receptor beta chains were read from a single sample in a study of OX40 agonist ivuxolimab in advanced cancers. The assay was immunoSEQ multiplex PCR, and TCRdb's table has in-frame clones only and misses some. The table includes around 100,000 clones, around 93% detected once. This specimen was CD4+ or CD8+ T cells sorted from blood, taken in a trial of the OX40 agonist ivuxolimab. Receptors originate from an adult with an advanced solid tumor such as melanoma, head and neck, liver or kidney cancer. CDR3s include the opening cysteine and the closing phenylalanine or tryptophan. D genes are given only for firm matches. Some rows have no size entry. The others give once, few or many, or a class for an expanded clone.

j_call: TRBJ1-1
d_call: NA
v_call: TRBV6-5
clone_size: NA
cdr3_length: 13
cdr3_nt: TGTGCCAGCAGGCAGGGGCCGAAGGGCGTAACTTTCTTT
cdr3_aa: CASRQGPKGVTFF

j_call: TRBJ2-7
d_call: NA
v_call: TRBV7-6
clone_size: NA
cdr3_length: 12
cdr3_nt: TGTGCCAGCAGCCCTTCTCCTTACGAGCAGTACTTC
cdr3_aa: CASSPSPYEQYF

j_call: TRBJ2-3
d_call: NA
v_call: TRBV25-1
clone_size: NA
cdr3_length: 13
cdr3_nt: TGTGCCAGCAGTGAGGCTAGCACAGATACGCAGTATTTT
cdr3_aa: CASSEASTDTQYF

j_call: TRBJ2-2
d_call: TRBD2
v_call: TRBV30
clone_size: NA
cdr3_length: 17
cdr3_nt: TGTGCCTGGGACGAGGGGTTAACTAGCGGGGGCACCGGGGAGCTGTTTTTT
cdr3_aa: CAWDEGLTSGGTGELFF

j_call: TRBJ1-1
d_call: NA
v_call: TRBV29-1
clone_size: NA
cdr3_length: 13
cdr3_nt: TGCAGCGTTGGAGGGCAGGGGAACACTGAAGCTTTCTTT
cdr3_aa: CSVGGQGNTEAFF

j_call: TRBJ2-3
d_call: TRBD2
v_call: TRBV10-3
clone_size: NA
cdr3_length: 16
cdr3_nt: TGTGCCATCAGTGAGGGGCTAGCGGGGAGCACAGATACGCAGTATTTT
cdr3_aa: CAISEGLAGSTDTQYF

j_call: TRBJ2-1
d_call: NA
v_call: TRBV28
clone_size: NA
cdr3_length: 17
cdr3_nt: TGTGCCAGCAGTTTAAGGGGACCGGGGGTACCCTACAATGAGCAGTTCTTC
cdr3_aa: CASSLRGPGVPYNEQFF

j_call: TRBJ2-7
d_call: NA
v_call: TRBV19
clone_size: NA
cdr3_length: 14
cdr3_nt: TGTGCCAGTAGTAACACTAGCCGCTCCTACGAGCAGTACTTC
cdr3_aa: CASSNTSRSYEQYF

j_call: TRBJ2-5
d_call: TRBD2
v_call: TRBV4-3
clone_size: NA
cdr3_length: 17
cdr3_nt: TGCGCCAGCAGCCAAGAGTTTAGGCTAGCGGGGGGGGAGACCCAGTACTTC
cdr3_aa: CASSQEFRLAGGETQYF

j_call: TRBJ2-1
d_call: NA
v_call: TRBV2
clone_size: NA
cdr3_length: 14
cdr3_nt: TGTGCCAGCAGTGAGCGGGATTCGAGGAATGAGCAGTTCTTC
cdr3_aa: CASSERDSRNEQFF

j_call: TRBJ1-5
d_call: NA
v_call: TRBV10-3
clone_size: NA
cdr3_length: 13
cdr3_nt: TGTGCCATCAGTGAGCGTGGTAATCAGCCCCAGCATTTT
cdr3_aa: CAISERGNQPQHF

j_call: TRBJ2-7
d_call: NA
v_call: TRBV6-1
clone_size: NA
cdr3_length: 14
cdr3_nt: TGTGCCAGCAAAACAGGGCAAAGTTCCTACGAGCAGTACTTC
cdr3_aa: CASKTGQSSYEQYF

j_call: TRBJ2-2
d_call: TRBD1
v_call: TRBV15
clone_size: NA
cdr3_length: 15
cdr3_nt: TGTGCCACCAGCCCGGACAGGGTGAACACCGGGGAGCTGTTTTTT
cdr3_aa: CATSPDRVNTGELFF

j_call: TRBJ2-7
d_call: NA
v_call: TRBV7-2
clone_size: NA
cdr3_length: 12
cdr3_nt: TGTGCCAGCAGCCCCCTCGGCCCCGAGCAGTACTTC
cdr3_aa: CASSPLGPEQYF

j_call: TRBJ2-3
d_call: NA
v_call: TRBV9
clone_size: NA
cdr3_length: 15
cdr3_nt: TGTGCCAGCAGCGTAGAGGCGTCTAGGGGGGATACGCAGTATTTT
cdr3_aa: CASSVEASRGDTQYF

j_call: TRBJ2-1
d_call: NA
v_call: TRBV29-1
clone_size: NA
cdr3_length: 10
cdr3_nt: TGCAGCGTTGCTAGCGTCGAGCAGTTCTTC
cdr3_aa: CSVASVEQFF

j_call: TRBJ2-7
d_call: NA
v_call: TRBV6-1
clone_size: NA
cdr3_length: 14
cdr3_nt: TGTGCCAGCAGGACCCGCTGGGGTTCATACGAGCAGTACTTC
cdr3_aa: CASRTRWGSYEQYF

j_call: TRBJ1-1
d_call: NA
v_call: TRBV7-9
clone_size: NA
cdr3_length: 15
cdr3_nt: TGTGCCAGCAGCTTCAGACAGATAAGAAACACTGAAGCTTTCTTT
cdr3_aa: CASSFRQIRNTEAFF

j_call: TRBJ2-4
d_call: NA
v_call: TRBV29-1
clone_size: once
cdr3_length: 12
cdr3_nt: TGCAGCGTCGGATTGGGCAAAAACATTCAGTACTTC
cdr3_aa: CSVGLGKNIQYF

j_call: TRBJ1-5
d_call: NA
v_call: TRBV18
clone_size: NA
cdr3_length: 15
cdr3_nt: TGTGCCAGCTCACCGGCAAGGGAAAGCAATCAGCCCCAGCATTTT
cdr3_aa: CASSPARESNQPQHF

j_call: TRBJ2-3
d_call: NA
v_call: TRBV28
clone_size: NA
cdr3_length: 14
cdr3_nt: TGTGCCAGCAGTTTAGCGGGGTCCACAGATACGCAGTATTTT
cdr3_aa: CASSLAGSTDTQYF